This T cell receptor beta chain was profiled in a study of radiation and T cells in renal cell carcinoma. Study-wide background: Nephrectomy followed 15 Gy stereotactic body radiation by 4 weeks.

Looked up from germline, CDR1 is SNHLY and CDR2 is FYNNEI. The CDR3 covers 13 residues. With V trimmed by 5 bases and J by 7 bases, 6 bases remained unmatched. This table comes from immunoSEQ multiplex PCR, and its TCRdb copy is limited to in-frame clones, with some not included. The repertoire holds 100,000 to 150,000 clones, with 65% to 85% as singletons. The time point here: blood 2 weeks post-SBRT. Indicated treatment: 15 Gy SBRT to primary tumor, nephrectomy 4 weeks later. Radiation-treated patients gave blood at baseline, week 2 and week 4. The tumor was a clear cell renal cell carcinoma. The receptor was isolated from a man aged 50-59 years with renal cell carcinoma. The source material was blood, sampled from a patient whose treatment included radiotherapy and nephrectomy. The chain links TRBV2 to TRBJ2-5; TRBD2 matches at 8 bases. The CDR3 DNA reads as TGTGCCAGCAGTACCGGACTAGCAGGGACCCAGTACTTC. Residues: CASSTGLAGTQYF.